The 25 T cell receptor beta chains in this list originate from one sample, sequenced in a study of T-cell memory formation after mild COVID-19. TCRdb re-derived calls from the 5' RACE reads in MiXCR, one entry per CDR3 protein. The sample carries a few hundred thousand distinct CDR3 sequences, around 21% recorded once. The sequencing sample was made of PBMCs or a T cell subset sorted from them (not recorded which). The source is an adult woman who had mild COVID-19 (a few samples of this study predate the infection). Cell type and time point are not known.

The rearrangement uses TRBV11-1 and TRBJ1-1; D is unresolved. V dropped 5 bases and J dropped 0 bases, with 4 bases sitting between them. Germline CDR1 and CDR2: SGHAT and FQDESV (reference sequence). The CDR3 consists of 12 residues. CDR3 in amino acids: CASSPLNTEAFF. CDR3 nucleotide sequence: TGTGCCAGCAGCCCCCTGAACACTGAAGCTTTCTTT. Complete variable domain (other parts from reference TRBV11-1 and TRBJ1-1): EAEVAQSPRYKITEKSQAVAFWCDPISGHATLYWYRQILGQGPELLVQFQDESVVDDSQLPKDRFSAERLKGVDSTLKIQPAELGDSAMYLCASSPLNTEAFFGQGTRLTVV.

This clonotype was seen only a few times. This chain connects TRBV18 to TRBJ2-1; 10 nucleotides line up with TRBD1. Germline trimming cut 3 bases from V and 5 bases from J; bases unmatched to any gene: 4. The CDR3 totals 15 residues. The germline V gene has CDR1 KGHSH and CDR2 LQKENI. The CDR3 coding sequence is TGTGCCAGCTCACCCGGGACAGGGGCTAACAATGAGCAGTTCTTC. Translating it yields CASSPGTGANNEQFF.

This clonotype was detected many times. The chain joins TRBV3-1 to TRBJ2-3, with D possibly called TRBD1 or TRBD2 (6 bases each). The CDR3 covers 17 residues. Germline CDR1 reads LGHDT; CDR2 reads YNNKEL (reference sequence). V lost 0 bases, J lost 2 bases, and 15 bases lay in between. The CDR3 coding sequence is TGTGCCAGCAGCCAAGATGAGGGGGGCCCGCTCACAGATACGCAGTATTTT. Translated: CASSQDEGGPLTDTQYF.

This clonotype was picked up a small number of times. The CDR3 DNA reads as TGTGCCACCAGCAGAGATCGCTGGAGGAAGGGCTCTGGGGCCAACGTCCTGACTTTC. It yields the protein CATSRDRWRKGSGANVLTF. The rearrangement links TRBV15 to TRBJ2-6; possible D gene TRBD2, 5 bases. Deletions cut 0 bases from V and 0 bases from J, with 15 bases between. CDR1 and CDR2 from the germline V gene are LNHNV and YYDKDF (reference sequence). The CDR3 sequence is 19 residues long.

The chain employs TRBV6-5 and TRBJ1-6; tentative D call: TRBD1 (5 bases). The CDR3 totals 15 residues. Trimming took off 2 bases at V and 9 bases at J, with 14 bases between the two ends. Germline CDR1 MNHEY, CDR2 SVGAGI. In DNA form, the CDR3 reads TGTGCCAGCAGTTACACACGCCAGGGTGGTTCACCCCTCCACTTT. Translation: CASSYTRQGGSPLHF.

The V call is TRBV5-1, the J call TRBJ2-1; 10 nucleotides line up with TRBD2. CDR1 and CDR2 (germline): SGHRS, YFSETQ. The CDR3 runs 14 residues. Trimming removed 5 bases from V and 8 bases from J; junction bases left unmatched: 7. The CDR3 DNA reads TGCGCCAGCAGTCTAGCGGGAGATTTCGATGAGCAGTTCTTC. The encoded protein is CASSLAGDFDEQFF.

The sample holds a few counts of this clonotype. The chain carries TRBV6-2 or TRBV6-3 and TRBJ2-7; D might be TRBD1 (6 bases). Germline V CDR1 and CDR2: MNHEY, SVGEGT. The V and J ends lost 7 bases and 2 bases respectively, with 18 bases between them. The CDR3 covers 15 residues. CDR3 nucleotides: TGTGCCAGCACCAACCTGGGACACCTTACCTACGAGCAGTACTTC. As protein: CASTNLGHLTYEQYF.

The chain recombines TRBV5-1 with TRBJ1-2, with D uncertain. The CDR3 extends over 14 amino acids. The V end was cut by 4 bases, the J end by 3 bases, with 13 bases between. Germline values: CDR1 SGHRS, CDR2 YFSETQ. The DNA for the CDR3 is TGCGCCAGCAGCCAGCCAAGTCTCTACTATGGCTACACCTTC. This codes for CASSQPSLYYGYTF.

The CDR3 region is CSVLTGAGEQYF. For the CDR3, the DNA is TGCAGCGTCCTCACAGGGGCAGGGGAGCAGTACTTC. V and J are TRBV29-1 and TRBJ2-7; 7 bases match TRBD1. The CDR3 totals 12 residues. The V and J ends lost 6 bases and 7 bases, in that order; junction bases with no gene match: 9. CDR1 is SQVTM and CDR2 is ANQGSEA in the germline V gene.

This clonotype was counted only a few times. The J gene is TRBJ2-1, the V gene TRBV27; TRBD1 matches at 9 bases. Germline V lookup: CDR1 MNHEY, CDR2 SMNVEV (reference sequence). V lost 5 bases and J lost 7; bases outside the gene matches: 3. CDR3 size: 13 residues. CDR3 sequence reads: CASSTDRGNEQFF. The CDR3 DNA reads TGTGCCAGCAGTACTGACAGGGGGAATGAGCAGTTCTTC.

This clonotype appeared a few times. V is TRBV7-8 and J is TRBJ1-5; D ambiguous. V was trimmed by 4 bases and J by 3 bases, leaving 13 bases between them. Per germline, CDR1 SGHVS and CDR2 FQNEAQ. This CDR3 has 15 amino acids. CDR3 region: CASSYTGTANQPQHF. CDR3 bases: TGTGCCAGCAGCTATACGGGAACAGCCAATCAGCCCCAGCATTTT.

This sequence joins TRBV6-1 and TRBJ2-3; TRBD2 matches at 7 bases. Germline trimming cut 1 base from V and 7 bases from J; bases unmatched to any gene: 14. This CDR3 contains 17 residues. Per the germline V gene, CDR1 is MNHNS and CDR2 is SASEGT. The CDR3, as DNA: TGTGCCAGCAGTGAAGTGGGGGACGGCGGGAGTTTGAATACGCAGTATTTT. Its protein is CASSEVGDGGSLNTQYF.

The V and J genes are TRBV7-8 and TRBJ2-1; a possible D gene is TRBD2 (6 bases). Germline V gene data show CDR1 as SGHVS and CDR2 as FQNEAQ. Trimming pared 0 bases from V and 4 bases from J, leaving 13 bases between. This CDR3 has 16 amino acids. For the CDR3, the DNA is TGTGCCAGCAGCTTAGCCGGGACTCCCGGATACAATGAGCAGTTCTTC. Translation: CASSLAGTPGYNEQFF.

This clonotype was detected a few times. The chain has TRBV7-3 and TRBJ2-7; the D gene could be TRBD1 or TRBD2 (5 bases each). This CDR3 has 14 amino acids. V dropped 5 bases and J dropped 5 bases, with 16 bases sitting between them. Germline CDR1 is SGHTA and CDR2 is FQGTGA. CDR3 region: CASSRKRGDNEQYF. CDR3 coding DNA: TGTGCCAGCAGCCGCAAGAGAGGGGATAACGAGCAGTACTTC.

CDR3 loop: CATSGTSAVDEQFF. The CDR3 nucleotides read TGTGCCACCAGTGGGACTAGCGCTGTGGATGAGCAGTTCTTC. The chain employs TRBV24-1 and TRBJ2-1; TRBD2 matches 9 bases. This CDR3 comprises 14 residues. Germline V gene lookup returns CDR1 KGHDR and CDR2 SFDVKD. The J segment lost 8 bases and the V segment lost 5 bases, leaving 6 bases of the junction unmatched.

This clonotype has just a few counts. The chain uses TRBV4-1 and TRBJ2-7, with D maybe TRBD1 (5 bases). Germline V gene sequence: CDR1 MGHRA, CDR2 YSYEKL. CDR3 size: 14 residues. V was pared by 4 bases and J by 2 bases, with 12 bases between. CDR3 sequence reads: CASSPTPGTYEQYF. CDR3 nucleotides: TGCGCCAGCAGCCCCACACCAGGGACCTACGAGCAGTACTTC.

V usage is TRBV24-1 and J usage is TRBJ1-5, with 9 bases fitting TRBD1. The CDR3 spans 16 residues. Germline trimming cut 4 bases from V and 3 bases from J; bases unmatched to any gene: 6. Germline V gene lookup returns CDR1 KGHDR and CDR2 SFDVKD. This CDR3 reads CATSESDRGFNQPQHF. As DNA, the CDR3 is TGTGCCACCAGTGAATCGGACAGGGGTTTCAATCAGCCCCAGCATTTT.

V is TRBV5-1 and J is TRBJ2-7; TRBD1 aligns across 9 bases. The trim removed 2 bases at V and 4 bases at J, leaving 10 bases unmatched. This CDR3 spans 16 amino acids. Germline CDR1 SGHRS, CDR2 YFSETQ. This CDR3 reads CASSLVPGTGSYEQYF. As DNA, the CDR3 is TGCGCCAGCAGCTTAGTTCCCGGGACAGGGTCGTACGAGCAGTACTTC. The full variable domain, in which reference TRBV5-1 and TRBJ2-7 provide the parts outside the CDR3, is KAGVTQTPRYLIKTRGQQVTLSCSPISGHRSVSWYQQTPGQGLQFLFEYFSETQRNKGNFPGRFSGRQFSNSRSEMNVSTLELGDSALYLCASSLVPGTGSYEQYFGPGTRLTVT.

The chain uses TRBV7-9 and TRBJ2-3; D not resolved. V was clipped by 5 bases and J by 6 bases, with 15 bases between them. Germline V CDR1 and CDR2: SEHNR, FQNEAQ (reference sequence). The CDR3 spans 14 residues. The CDR3, as DNA: TGTGCCAGCAGCACGGTGATGGAGTTGGATACGCAGTATTTT. Its translation: CASSTVMELDTQYF.

This chain links TRBV27 with TRBJ2-1, with a possible D match to TRBD2 (7 bases). Per germline, CDR1 MNHEY and CDR2 SMNVEV (reference sequence). The CDR3 consists of 17 residues. Trimming left V 8 bases short and J 4 bases short, with 24 bases between. The CDR3 sequence is CASLSWGGTARYNEQFF. The CDR3 nucleotides are TGTGCCAGCCTTTCCTGGGGGGGCACCGCTAGGTACAATGAGCAGTTCTTC.

The CDR3 loop reads CASSPGRTSGKETQYF. CDR3 DNA sequence: TGTGCCAGCAGCCCAGGACGGACTAGCGGGAAAGAGACCCAGTACTTC. The J gene is TRBJ2-5, the V gene TRBV11-2; 12 bases match TRBD2. Losses at the gene ends were 5 bases for V and 3 bases for J; bases not matched to a gene: 7. The CDR3 extends over 16 amino acids. Germline V CDR1 and CDR2: SGHAT, FQNNGV.

The V and J genes are TRBV9 and TRBJ2-7; D is perhaps TRBD1 or TRBD2 (5 bases each). The CDR3 length is 15 residues. Trimming cost V 4 bases and J 3 bases, with 17 bases left between them. Germline V gives CDR1 SGDLS, CDR2 YYNGEE. Written as DNA, the CDR3 is TGTGCCAGCAGCCCACACTGGGACGTGAACTACGAGCAGTACTTC. It translates to CASSPHWDVNYEQYF.

This clonotype has ten or more counts. The chain uses TRBV7-6 and TRBJ2-6; D is undetermined. The V gene's germline CDR1 is SGHVS and CDR2 FNYEAQ. The CDR3 contains 15 residues. Between the trimmed V and J ends, which lost 0 bases and 0 bases, there was a span of 3 bases. The CDR3 loop is CASSLADSGANVLTF. DNA of the CDR3: TGTGCCAGCAGCTTAGCTGACTCTGGGGCCAACGTCCTGACTTTC.

J is TRBJ1-4 and V is TRBV12-3 or TRBV12-4; unclear D gene. Trimming pared 4 bases from V and 16 bases from J, leaving 16 bases between. The CDR3 is 12 residues long. In nucleotides, the CDR3 is TGTGCCAGCAGTTATGCTCCCGTGCCCCAGTTTTTT. Its translation: CASSYAPVPQFF.

This clonotype was recorded only once. This sequence joins TRBV29-1 and TRBJ1-1, with TRBD1 identical over 9 bases. Trimming took 7 bases from V and 2 from J; bases not matched to a gene: 5. The CDR3 is made up of 13 amino acids. Germline values: CDR1 SQVTM, CDR2 ANQGSEA. In DNA form, the CDR3 reads TGCAGCGCTGGACAGGGGATCAACACTGAAGCTTTCTTT. Translation gives CSAGQGINTEAFF.